The subject of this entry is one T cell receptor beta chain. Its antigen is unidentified. The CDR3 spans 17 residues. Germline values: CDR1 LGHDT, CDR2 YNNKEL (reference sequence). Trimming took off 7 bases at V and 1 base at J, with 20 bases between the two ends. Assay: immunoSEQ multiplex PCR; the TCRdb copy retains only in-frame clones and omits some. The sample holds more than 150,000 clones; approximately 92% are singletons and the top ten take more than 9%. This sample is drawn from a study of T cell responses to AZD1222 COVID-19 vaccine. Whole-study findings and limits: Sampling that yielded the repertoires occurred only after the peak T cell response. Of the AZD1222 recipients, only five to seven were seropositive at baseline. The sample set comprised mostly white British donors with more females, and clonal diversity was possibly underestimated. Of spike-specific TCRs, nearly half reportedly target regions left unmutated in variants.

The material was peripheral blood, obtained on day 0 of AZD1222 vaccination. This receptor was taken from an adult in good health. The chain joins TRBV3-1 (or the pseudogene TRBV3-2) to TRBJ2-1; the D is unclear. As DNA, the CDR3 is TGTGCCAGCACCCGACGATGGGGTTCCGATTCCTACAATGAGCAGTTCTTC. Encoded protein: CASTRRWGSDSYNEQFF.